Shown below are 10 T cell receptor beta chains from a single sample sequenced in a study of blood T cell repertoires in COVID-19. Measured with immunoSEQ multiplex PCR; TCRdb has only the in-frame clones, and not every one. The sample carries about 260,000 clones, around 84% recorded once. The sequencing input was peripheral blood. The source is a man between 60 and 70 years old with acute or convalescent COVID-19.

For the CDR3, the DNA is TGCAGCGCCCGGACGGAGGCCTACGAGCAGTACTTC. Protein sequence: CSARTEAYEQYF. The chain links TRBV29-1 to TRBJ2-7; tentative D call: TRBD2 (5 bases). This CDR3 is 12 amino acids long. Germline loops: CDR1 SQVTM, CDR2 ANQGSEA. Trimming shortened V by 7 bases and J by 2 bases, and 12 bases separated the two germline ends.

The rearrangement uses TRBV7-3 and TRBJ2-1; 9 bases are a match to TRBD1. With V trimmed by 2 bases and J by 3 bases, 2 bases remained unmatched. The CDR3 has 15 amino acids. Per germline, CDR1 SGHTA and CDR2 FQGTGA. CDR3 sequence (DNA): TGTGCCAGCAGCTTAGGGACAGGGTACTACAATGAGCAGTTCTTC. Translated, it gives CASSLGTGYYNEQFF.

This sequence joins TRBV28 and TRBJ2-5, with D tentatively TRBD1 (5 bases). Germline V gene lookup returns CDR1 MDHEN and CDR2 SYDVKM. Trimming cost V 3 bases and J 2 bases, with 10 bases left between them. The CDR3 has 14 residues. The CDR3 DNA is TGTGCCAGCAGTTTCACGACAGCACAAGAGACCCAGTACTTC. This gives the protein CASSFTTAQETQYF.

In its sample, this clone was seen once. The J gene is TRBJ2-1, the V gene TRBV11-2, with D possibly TRBD1 on 5 matching bases. V was cut by 0 bases and J by 7 bases, with 10 bases left in between. The CDR3 sequence is 14 residues long. The germline V gene has CDR1 SGHAT and CDR2 FQNNGV. Here the CDR3 reads CASSLDPGKNEQFF. CDR3 in DNA: TGTGCCAGCAGCTTAGACCCAGGGAAGAATGAGCAGTTCTTC.

This chain connects TRBV10-3 to TRBJ2-4; the D gene is possibly TRBD2 (6 bases). Trimming stripped 0 bases from V and 6 bases from J, with 15 bases between. The germline V gene has CDR1 ENHRY and CDR2 SYGVKD. The CDR3 consists of 16 residues. The CDR3 protein is CAISESRGGKGNIQYF. CDR3 nucleotides: TGTGCCATCAGTGAGTCGAGAGGCGGGAAGGGAAACATTCAGTACTTC.

This clone has more than one count but fewer than ten. CDR3 amino acids: CASSPRQFSYEQYF. Written as DNA, the CDR3 is TGTGCCAGCAGCCCTCGACAGTTTTCCTACGAGCAGTACTTC. The chain employs TRBV11-1 and TRBJ2-7; D may be TRBD1 (5 bases). The germline CDR1 and CDR2 sequences are SGHAT and FQDESV (reference sequence). Trimming shortened V by 5 bases and J by 1 base, and 12 bases separated the two germline ends. CDR3 size: 14 residues.

This chain connects TRBV2 to TRBJ1-4; D is perhaps TRBD1 (6 bases). CDR3 size: 13 residues. V was pared by 8 bases and J by 7 bases, with 14 bases between. Per germline, CDR1 SNHLY and CDR2 FYNNEI. Here the CDR3 reads CASGGGPPEKLFF. The CDR3 nucleotides read TGTGCCAGCGGGGGGGGGCCCCCTGAAAAACTGTTTTTT. The whole variable domain, filled in from reference TRBV2 and TRBJ1-4, reads EPEVTQTPSHQVTQMGQEVILRCVPISNHLYFYWYRQILGQKVEFLVSFYNNEISEKSEIFDDQFSVERPDGSNFTLKIRSTKLEDSAMYFCASGGGPPEKLFFGSGTQLSVL.

The chain uses TRBV7-8 and TRBJ2-7; D gene ambiguous. Per the germline V gene, CDR1 is SGHVS and CDR2 is FQNEAQ. Deletions cut 5 bases from V and 0 bases from J, with 8 bases between. The length of the CDR3 is 13 residues. This chain's CDR3 is CASSHVVSYEQYF. Written as DNA, the CDR3 is TGTGCCAGCAGCCACGTAGTCTCCTACGAGCAGTACTTC.

V usage is TRBV10-3 and J usage is TRBJ1-1, with D tentatively TRBD1 (5 bases). With 7 bases removed from V and 0 bases from J, the gap between germline ends came to 15 bases. The CDR3 has 15 amino acids. CDR1 is ENHRY, CDR2 SYGVKD, per germline. The CDR3 sequence is CAIKAGTGMNTEAFF. The CDR3 DNA follows: TGTGCCATCAAGGCGGGGACGGGTATGAACACTGAAGCTTTCTTT.

V is TRBV28 and J is TRBJ2-7; the D gene is possibly TRBD2 (6 bases). In germline, CDR1 is MDHEN, CDR2 SYDVKM. This CDR3 has 13 residues. Trimming removed 2 bases at V and 5 bases at J, with 10 bases between. The DNA of the CDR3 is TGTGCCAGCAGTTTAAGGGCGGGAAACGAGCAGTACTTC. Amino acid sequence: CASSLRAGNEQYF. The whole variable domain, filled in from reference TRBV28 and TRBJ2-7, reads DVKVTQSSRYLVKRTGEKVFLECVQDMDHENMFWYRQDPGLGLRLIYFSYDVKMKEKGDIPEGYSVSREKKERFSLILESASTNQTSMYLCASSLRAGNEQYFGPGTRLTVT.